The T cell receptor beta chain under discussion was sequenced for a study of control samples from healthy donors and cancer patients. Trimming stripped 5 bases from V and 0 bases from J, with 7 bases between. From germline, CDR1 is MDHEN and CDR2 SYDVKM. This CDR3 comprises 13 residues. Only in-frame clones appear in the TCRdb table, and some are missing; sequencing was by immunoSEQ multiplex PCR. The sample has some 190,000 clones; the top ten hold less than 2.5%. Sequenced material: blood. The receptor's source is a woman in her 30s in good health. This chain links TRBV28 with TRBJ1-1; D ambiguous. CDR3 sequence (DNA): TGTGCCAGCAGTCGACATATGAACACTGAAGCTTTCTTT. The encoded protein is CASSRHMNTEAFF.